The sequence of this TCR beta chain was determined in a study of blood T cell repertoires in COVID-19. Study details: The samples span acute and convalescent COVID-19 from the United States, Italy and Spain. Sources were T cells, B-cell-depleted T cells, or PBMCs; the material itself was cDNA or gDNA.

Under the authors' procedure: Amplified reference gene primers provided the basis for estimating nucleated cell counts. Assay: immunoSEQ multiplex PCR; the TCRdb copy retains only in-frame clones and omits some. For V, J and clone size, that table is used; D and trimming come from the DNA. The sample carries around 100,000 clones, roughly 90% recorded once. The source material was peripheral blood. The sequence was obtained from a man older than 75 with acute or convalescent COVID-19.

The DNA of the CDR3 is TGTGCCAGCAGCGTAGGTGGGAGGGCCAACACCGGGGAGCTGTTTTTT. Translated: CASSVGGRANTGELFF. The V gene is TRBV9, the J gene TRBJ2-2, with 7 bases matching TRBD2. V trimming: 0 bases; J trimming: 2 bases; junction bases outside the gene matches: 4. The CDR3 totals 16 residues. Per the germline V gene, CDR1 is SGDLS and CDR2 is YYNGEE.